Listed below are T cell receptor beta chains from one sample, sequenced in a study of blood T cell repertoires in COVID-19. Sequenced by immunoSEQ multiplex PCR; TCRdb stores in-frame clones only, minus some. This sample has a few hundred thousand clones, with 80% to 90% found just once. The sequenced sample consisted of PBMCs or T cells enriched from blood (not recorded which). These receptors came from a woman between 45 and 60 years old who had recovered from COVID-19. Both conserved end residues are part of each CDR3. D genes are given only for firm matches. Only some rows state a clone size, as once, few, many or a class for expanded clones.

D gene	V gene	clone size	J gene	CDR3 protein	CDR3 DNA
NA	TRBV6-2/TRBV6-3	NA	TRBJ1-5	CASSYSLRQPQHF	TGTGCCAGCAGTTATTCTCTTCGGCAGCCCCAGCATTTT
NA	TRBV7-9	NA	TRBJ1-2	CASSFTGEYGYTF	TGTGCCAGCAGCTTTACGGGGGAGTATGGCTACACCTTC
TRBD1	TRBV28	NA	TRBJ1-5	CASSIRGGFSQPQHF	TGTGCCAGCAGTATCAGAGGGGGCTTTTCTCAGCCCCAGCATTTT
NA	TRBV7-2	NA	TRBJ2-7	CASSLALTGSEQYF	TGTGCCAGCAGCTTAGCACTAACAGGCTCCGAGCAGTACTTC
TRBD1	TRBV19	NA	TRBJ1-2	CASSTGTGGGYTF	TGTGCCAGTAGTACAGGGACAGGGGGAGGCTACACCTTC
NA	TRBV28	NA	TRBJ1-1	CASSRRTGSSEAFF	TGTGCCAGCAGTAGGAGAACAGGAAGCAGTGAAGCTTTCTTT
NA	TRBV6-2/TRBV6-3	NA	TRBJ2-1	CASSSRGDEQFF	TGTGCCAGCAGTTCCAGGGGTGATGAGCAGTTCTTC
TRBD1	TRBV19	NA	TRBJ2-7	CASSTDSSGGSYEQYF	TGTGCCAGTAGTACAGACAGCTCAGGGGGATCCTACGAGCAGTACTTC
NA	TRBV7-8	NA	TRBJ1-1	CASTLGLGGVNTEAFF	TGTGCCAGCACCCTCGGTTTAGGGGGGGTGAACACTGAAGCTTTCTTT
NA	TRBV6-5	NA	TRBJ2-5	CASSYLGDETQYF	TGTGCCAGCAGTTACTTAGGGGATGAGACCCAGTACTTC
NA	TRBV2	NA	TRBJ2-1	CASAGWNEQFF	TGTGCCAGCGCGGGGTGGAATGAGCAGTTCTTC
TRBD1	TRBV2	few	TRBJ1-2	CASRETGVSGYTF	TGTGCCAGCAGGGAGACAGGGGTCTCTGGCTACACCTTC
NA	TRBV7-8	NA	TRBJ1-1	CASSLAGAGTEAFF	TGTGCCAGCAGCTTAGCAGGGGCTGGCACTGAAGCTTTCTTT
NA	TRBV3-1/TRBV3-2	NA	TRBJ1-5	CASSQGGTGNQPQHF	TGTGCCAGCAGCCAAGGCGGCACCGGCAATCAGCCCCAGCATTTT
TRBD1	TRBV5-5	NA	TRBJ1-1	CASSLTGGWTEAFF	TGTGCCAGCAGTCTTACAGGGGGCTGGACTGAAGCTTTCTTT
NA	TRBV3-1/TRBV3-2	once	TRBJ1-4	CASSPTGTFNEKLFF	TGTGCCAGCAGCCCCACAGGGACCTTTAATGAAAAACTGTTTTTT